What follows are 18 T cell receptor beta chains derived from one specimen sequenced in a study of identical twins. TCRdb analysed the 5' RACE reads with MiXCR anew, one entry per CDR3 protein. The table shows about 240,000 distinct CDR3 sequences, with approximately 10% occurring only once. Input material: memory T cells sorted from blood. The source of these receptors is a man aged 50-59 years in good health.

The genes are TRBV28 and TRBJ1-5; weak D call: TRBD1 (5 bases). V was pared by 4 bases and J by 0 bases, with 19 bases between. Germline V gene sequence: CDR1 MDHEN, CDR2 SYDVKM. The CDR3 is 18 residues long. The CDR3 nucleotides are TGTGCCAGCAGTTCTCGAGGTGGGGACGCCCATAGCAATCAGCCCCAGCATTTT. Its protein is CASSSRGGDAHSNQPQHF.

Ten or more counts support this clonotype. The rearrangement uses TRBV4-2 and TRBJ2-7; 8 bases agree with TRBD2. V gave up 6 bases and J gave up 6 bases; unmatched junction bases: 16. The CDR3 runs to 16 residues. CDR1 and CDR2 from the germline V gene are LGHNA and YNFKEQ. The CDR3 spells CASSQTIFGAGGEQYF. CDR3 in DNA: TGTGCCAGCAGTCAAACCATATTCGGCGCGGGAGGCGAGCAGTACTTC.

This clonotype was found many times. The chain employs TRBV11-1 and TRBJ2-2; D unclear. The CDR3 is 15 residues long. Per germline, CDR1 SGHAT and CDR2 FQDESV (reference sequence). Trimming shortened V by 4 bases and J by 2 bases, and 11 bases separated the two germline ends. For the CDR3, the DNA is TGTGCCAGCAGCTCCCGTTTTCTTAACACCGGGGAGCTGTTTTTT. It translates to CASSSRFLNTGELFF.

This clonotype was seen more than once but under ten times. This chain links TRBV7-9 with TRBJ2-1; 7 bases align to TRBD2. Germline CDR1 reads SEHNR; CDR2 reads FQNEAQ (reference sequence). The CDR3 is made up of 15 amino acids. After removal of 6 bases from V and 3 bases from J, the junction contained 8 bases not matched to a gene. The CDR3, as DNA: TGTGCCAGCAGTGGTGCGGGAGCTGTCTACAATGAGCAGTTCTTC. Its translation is CASSGAGAVYNEQFF.

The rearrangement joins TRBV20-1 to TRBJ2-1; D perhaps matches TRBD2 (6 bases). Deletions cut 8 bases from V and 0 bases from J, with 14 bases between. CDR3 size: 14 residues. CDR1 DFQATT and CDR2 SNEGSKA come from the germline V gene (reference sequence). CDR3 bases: TGCAGTTCAATAGCGGTAAACTCCTACAATGAGCAGTTCTTC. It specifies CSSIAVNSYNEQFF.

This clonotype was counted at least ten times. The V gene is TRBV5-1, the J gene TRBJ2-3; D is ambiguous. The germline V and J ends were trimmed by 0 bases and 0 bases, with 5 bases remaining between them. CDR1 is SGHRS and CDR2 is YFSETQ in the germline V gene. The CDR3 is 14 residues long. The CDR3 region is CASSLESSTDTQYF. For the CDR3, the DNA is TGCGCCAGCAGCTTGGAAAGCAGCACAGATACGCAGTATTTT.

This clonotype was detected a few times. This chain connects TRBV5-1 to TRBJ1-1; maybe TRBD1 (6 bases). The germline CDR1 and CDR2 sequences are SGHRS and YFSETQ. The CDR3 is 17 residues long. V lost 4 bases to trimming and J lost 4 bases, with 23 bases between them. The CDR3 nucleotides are TGCGCCAGCAGCCTGGAAGGACAGCGGGTCGACGGCACTGAAGCTTTCTTT. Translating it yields CASSLEGQRVDGTEAFF.

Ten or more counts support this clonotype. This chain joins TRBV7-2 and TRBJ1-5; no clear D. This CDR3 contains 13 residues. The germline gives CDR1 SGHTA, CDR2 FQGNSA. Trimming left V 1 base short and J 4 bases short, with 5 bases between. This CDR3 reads CASSLGKNQPQHF. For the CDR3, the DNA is TGTGCCAGCAGCTTAGGGAAGAATCAGCCCCAGCATTTT. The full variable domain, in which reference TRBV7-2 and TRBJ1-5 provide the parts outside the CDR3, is GAGVSQSPSNKVTEKGKDVELRCDPISGHTALYWYRQSLGQGLEFLIYFQGNSAPDKSGLPSDRFSAERTGGSVSTLTIQRTQQEDSAVYLCASSLGKNQPQHFGDGTRLSIL.

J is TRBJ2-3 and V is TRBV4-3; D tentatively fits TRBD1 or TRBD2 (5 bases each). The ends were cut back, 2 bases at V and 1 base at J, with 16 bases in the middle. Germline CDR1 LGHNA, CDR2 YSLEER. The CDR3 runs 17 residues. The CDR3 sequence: CASSQRRGPLGTDTQYF. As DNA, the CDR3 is TGCGCCAGCAGCCAACGCCGGGGACCACTGGGCACAGATACGCAGTATTTT.

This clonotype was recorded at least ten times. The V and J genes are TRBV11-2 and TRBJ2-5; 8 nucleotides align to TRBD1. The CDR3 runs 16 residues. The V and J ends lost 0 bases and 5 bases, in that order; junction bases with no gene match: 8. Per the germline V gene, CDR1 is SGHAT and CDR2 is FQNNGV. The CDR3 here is CASSLDLAGGGETQYF. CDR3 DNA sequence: TGTGCCAGCAGCTTAGATCTGGCAGGGGGCGGGGAGACCCAGTACTTC. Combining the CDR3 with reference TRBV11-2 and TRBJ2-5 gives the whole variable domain EAGVAQSPRYKIIEKRQSVAFWCNPISGHATLYWYQQILGQGPKLLIQFQNNGVVDDSQLPKDRFSAERLKGVDSTLKIQPAKLEDSAVYLCASSLDLAGGGETQYFGPGTRLLVL.

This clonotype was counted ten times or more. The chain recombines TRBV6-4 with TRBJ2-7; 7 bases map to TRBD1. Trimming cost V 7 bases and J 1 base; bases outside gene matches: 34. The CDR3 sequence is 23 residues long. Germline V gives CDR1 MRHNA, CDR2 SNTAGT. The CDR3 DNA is TGTGCCAGCAACAAAGGCGCCCGATGCCGGTACGGGACAGACAAGAAAAATTCCTACGAGCAGTACTTC. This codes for CASNKGARCRYGTDKKNSYEQYF.

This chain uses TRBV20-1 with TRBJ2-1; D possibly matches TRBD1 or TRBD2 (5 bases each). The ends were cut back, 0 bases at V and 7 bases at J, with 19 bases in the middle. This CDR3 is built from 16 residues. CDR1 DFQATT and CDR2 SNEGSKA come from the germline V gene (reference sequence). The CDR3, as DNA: TGCAGTGCTAGAGATCCCCGGGACCCGCGTGATAATGAGCAGTTCTTC. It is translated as CSARDPRDPRDNEQFF.

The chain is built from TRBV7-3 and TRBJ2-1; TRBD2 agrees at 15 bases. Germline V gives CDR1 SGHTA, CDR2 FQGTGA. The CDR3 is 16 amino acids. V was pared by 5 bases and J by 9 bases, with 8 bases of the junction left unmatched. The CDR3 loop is CASSPQGLAGGAEQFF. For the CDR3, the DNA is TGTGCCAGCAGCCCCCAGGGACTAGCGGGAGGAGCTGAGCAGTTCTTC.

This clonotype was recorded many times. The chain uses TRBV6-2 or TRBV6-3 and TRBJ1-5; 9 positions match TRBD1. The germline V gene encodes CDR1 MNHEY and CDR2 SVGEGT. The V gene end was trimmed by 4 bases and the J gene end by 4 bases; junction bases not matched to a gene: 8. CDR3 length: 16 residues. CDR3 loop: CASSWAGTGRNQPQHF. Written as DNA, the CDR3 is TGTGCCAGCAGTTGGGCAGGGACAGGGAGGAATCAGCCCCAGCATTTT.

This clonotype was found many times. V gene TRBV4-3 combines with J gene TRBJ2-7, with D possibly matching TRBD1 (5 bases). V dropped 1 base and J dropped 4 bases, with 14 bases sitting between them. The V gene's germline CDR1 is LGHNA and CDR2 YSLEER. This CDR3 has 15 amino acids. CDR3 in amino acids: CASSQVIQAGYEQYF. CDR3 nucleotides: TGCGCCAGCAGCCAAGTAATACAGGCAGGGTACGAGCAGTACTTC.

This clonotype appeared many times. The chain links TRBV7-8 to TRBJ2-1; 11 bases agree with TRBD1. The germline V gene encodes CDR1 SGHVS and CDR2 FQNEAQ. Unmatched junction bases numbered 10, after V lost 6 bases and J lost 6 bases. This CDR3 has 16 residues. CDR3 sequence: CASRPFPGQGVNEQFF. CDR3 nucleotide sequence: TGTGCCAGCAGGCCTTTCCCGGGACAGGGGGTCAATGAGCAGTTCTTC.

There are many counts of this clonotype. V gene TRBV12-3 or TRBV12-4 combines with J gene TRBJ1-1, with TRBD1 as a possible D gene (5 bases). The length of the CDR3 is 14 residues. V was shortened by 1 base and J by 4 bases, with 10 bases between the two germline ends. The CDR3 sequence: CASSLGGRGTEAFF. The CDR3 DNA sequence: TGTGCCAGCAGTTTAGGGGGCCGGGGCACTGAAGCTTTCTTT.

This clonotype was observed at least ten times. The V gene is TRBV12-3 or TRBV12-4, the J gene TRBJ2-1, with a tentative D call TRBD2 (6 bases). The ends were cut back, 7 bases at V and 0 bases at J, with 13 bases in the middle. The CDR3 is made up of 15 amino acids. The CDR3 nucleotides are TGTGCCAGCATGAGGAGGGTAAACTCCTACAATGAGCAGTTCTTC. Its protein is CASMRRVNSYNEQFF.